Detailed here is one TCR beta chain. It lacks a known antigen. No much larger clonotype is one base removed from it; base qualities were not supplied. The CDR3 regions of human TCRbeta chains were analyzed by immunosequencing. Regarding the original processing steps: TCRs in the repertoires were compared against a reference library of SARS-CoV-2-specific TCRs that had been generated with the MIRA antigen-specificity platform. Breadth was defined as the fraction of unique TCRs that were SARS-CoV-2-associated. Depth was defined as the fraction of total T cells that were SARS-CoV-2-associated. Each spike-specific TCR was assigned to its reactive spike region and to a CD4 or CD8 class using the MIRA data. Log10-transformed breadth and depth values were compared by one-way ANOVA with Sidak's multiple comparisons tests. Held by TCRdb, this immuneACCESS table contains in-frame sequences only and omits some clones. Under half of the omission traces to an unresolved V gene where checked; the cause of the rest is unknown. The DNA was the basis for D and trimming; V, J and clone size are from that table. The sample contains about 100,000 clones, 85% to 90% of them found a single time. Clones ranked in the top ten supply roughly 15% of the sample.

V loses 4 bases of germline sequence and J loses 4 bases, and the interval between the two ends is 10 bases. The CDR3, from cysteine to phenylalanine, totals 12 residues. Only the CDR3 region is kept as DNA, spanning 36 bases read in frame from base 1. From the germline V gene (reference sequence), CDR1 is GTSNPN and CDR2 is SVGIG. This specimen belongs to a study of T cell responses to AZD1222 COVID-19 vaccine (dated by TCRdb to 2020 to 2022). Broadly, across the study: AZD1222 recipients with second doses at about 4 weeks or about 12 weeks were pooled, because spike-specific TCR depth and breadth did not differ between schedules. TCR sequencing was performed for roughly 250 trial participants, of whom about 200 were given two doses of AZD1222 and around 26 were given two doses of MenACWY control vaccine. Trial participants were enrolled by age into 18-55, 56-69 and 70-plus year subgroups, with around 140, 26 and 57 TCR-sequenced participants respectively.

This sample's time point label indicates: baseline before first vaccination. The vaccinee samples were drawn from two UK trials, COV001 and COV002, one of which was a single-blind randomized controlled phase 2/3 trial testing AZD1222 (ChAdOx1 nCoV-19) in healthy adults. Trial participant PBMC samples were collected at day 0 and day 28 after the second dose for TCRbeta chain sequencing. Paper-wide results and their limitations: Participants were mostly white British, with more females than males. The authors suggested clonal diversity may have been underestimated. Nearly half of unique spike-specific TCRs reportedly recognized epitopes outside regions mutated in the B.1.351 and B.1.1.7 variants. Because no day 14 peak-response samples were available, repertoires were characterized only after the peak T cell response. A significant rise in spike-specific TCR breadth and depth was observed after two AZD1222 doses relative to day 0 and relative to MenACWY recipients. Vaccine-associated CD4 TCRs spanned the whole spike protein, with dominant responses in regions 160-218 and 743-854. In the small 56-69-year group, the increase in depth fell short of significance, most likely because of low power. Conclusions about previously exposed vaccinees are limited because only a handful of AZD1222 recipients were SARS-CoV-2 seropositive at baseline.

The chain is made from TRBV30 and TRBJ1-2; the D segment could be TRBD1, given 6 matching bases. The source is an adult in good health. Source: peripheral blood, taken on day 0 of AZD1222 vaccination. For the CDR3, the sequence is CAWTPTGYGYTF. The nucleotide sequence is TGTGCCTGGACTCCGACAGGCTATGGCTACACCTTC.